These 3 T cell receptor beta chains came from one sample sequenced in a study of blood T cell repertoires in COVID-19. Assay used: immunoSEQ multiplex PCR; TCRdb lists only in-frame clones, some missing. Among 170,000 or so clones listed, approximately 83% were seen once. Sequencing was performed on peripheral blood. The receptors stem from a woman aged 60-70 years with acute or convalescent COVID-19.

This chain links TRBV5-8 with TRBJ1-4, with 9 nucleotides matching TRBD1. From germline, CDR1 is SGHTS and CDR2 YDEGEE. Trimming removed 4 bases from V and 2 bases from J; junction bases left unmatched: 6. This CDR3 has 16 amino acids. The CDR3: CASSQLGTGTNEKLFF. The CDR3 bases are TGTGCCAGCAGCCAGCTGGGGACAGGGACTAATGAAAAACTGTTTTTT.

The chain carries TRBV9 and TRBJ2-1; 11 bases align to TRBD2. Germline V gene data show CDR1 as SGDLS and CDR2 as YYNGEE. This CDR3 contains 16 residues. The junction had 7 bases not matched to a gene; V was cut back by 4 bases and J by 4 bases. CDR3 DNA: TGTGCCAGCAGCCTAGCGGGGGGAGGTTGGTACAATGAGCAGTTCTTC. Its translation: CASSLAGGGWYNEQFF.

The genes are TRBV18 and TRBJ2-3; 10 bases are shared with TRBD2. With V trimmed by 3 bases and J by 5 bases, 11 bases remained unmatched. The CDR3 is made up of 17 amino acids. Per the germline V gene, CDR1 is KGHSH and CDR2 is LQKENI. The CDR3 loop is CASSPVAGTSAGDTQYF. CDR3 sequence (DNA): TGTGCCAGCTCACCTGTTGCCGGGACTAGCGCCGGAGATACGCAGTATTTT.